The 5 T cell receptor beta chains reported below all come from one sample, sequenced in a study of T cell responses to AZD1222 COVID-19 vaccine. Clones were read by immunoSEQ multiplex PCR, and TCRdb kept only the in-frame ones, dropping some. The profile shows 95,000 to 150,000 clones, 75% to 95% of them singletons. Specimen: peripheral blood, collected on day 0 of AZD1222 vaccination. The receptors here all came from an adult in good health.

V and J are TRBV6-1 and TRBJ2-7; D might be TRBD1 (5 bases). The V end lost 2 bases, the J end lost 1 base, and 18 bases lay between the germline ends. This CDR3 contains 17 residues. CDR1 MNHNS and CDR2 SASEGT come from the germline V gene. The CDR3 DNA reads as TGTGCCAGCAGTGAATATACCCTGGTAGGGGCGTCCTACGAGCAGTACTTC. Translating it yields CASSEYTLVGASYEQYF.

This chain connects TRBV12-3 or TRBV12-4 to TRBJ1-4; D remains unclear. The CDR3 extends over 11 amino acids. Deletions cut 2 bases from V and 9 bases from J, with 4 bases between. The CDR3 here is CASSLSQKLFF. The CDR3 region has the DNA TGTGCCAGCAGTTTAAGCCAAAAACTGTTTTTT.

The chain is built from TRBV7-8 and TRBJ1-6; no firm D call. V lost 1 base, J lost 9 bases, and 4 bases lay in between. The germline CDR1 and CDR2 sequences are SGHVS and FQNEAQ. The CDR3 spans 12 residues. The CDR3 here is CASSLVGSPLHF. In DNA form, the CDR3 reads TGTGCCAGCAGCTTAGTGGGTTCACCCCTCCACTTT.

Only a few counts were recorded for this clone. The chain joins TRBV6-1 to TRBJ1-4; D may be TRBD1 (6 bases). Looked up from germline, CDR1 is MNHNS and CDR2 is SASEGT. Trimming pared 0 bases from V and 0 bases from J, leaving 11 bases between. This CDR3 comprises 17 residues. The CDR3 protein is CASSEAVGGATNEKLFF. The CDR3 DNA sequence: TGTGCCAGCAGTGAAGCAGTAGGGGGGGCAACTAATGAAAAACTGTTTTTT.

This clone showed up just once. The gene calls are TRBV19 and TRBJ1-2, with D perhaps matching TRBD1 (6 bases). V was clipped by 2 bases and J by 7 bases, with 11 bases between them. Germline CDR1 is LNHDA and CDR2 is SQIVND (reference sequence). This CDR3 has 13 residues. The CDR3 DNA is TGTGCCAGTAGTATATTGGCCAGGGGTGGCTACACCTTC. Protein sequence: CASSILARGGYTF.